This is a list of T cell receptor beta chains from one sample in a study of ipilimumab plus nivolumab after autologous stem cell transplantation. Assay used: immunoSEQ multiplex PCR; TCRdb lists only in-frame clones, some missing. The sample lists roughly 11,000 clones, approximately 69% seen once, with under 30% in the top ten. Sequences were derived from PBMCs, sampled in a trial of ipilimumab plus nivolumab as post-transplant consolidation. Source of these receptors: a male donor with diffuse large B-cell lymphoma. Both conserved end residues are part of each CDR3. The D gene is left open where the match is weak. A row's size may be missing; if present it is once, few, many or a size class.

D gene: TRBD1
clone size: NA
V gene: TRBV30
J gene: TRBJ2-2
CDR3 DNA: TGTGCCCAAGGACAGGCCGGGGAGCTGTTTTTT
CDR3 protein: CAQGQAGELFF

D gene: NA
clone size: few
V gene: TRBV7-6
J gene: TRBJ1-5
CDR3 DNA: TGTGCCAGCAGCTCCTTGGGGTCGGGCAATCAGCCCCAGCATTTT
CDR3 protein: CASSSLGSGNQPQHF

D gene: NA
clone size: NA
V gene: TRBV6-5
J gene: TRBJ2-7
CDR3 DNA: TGTGCCAGCAGTTACAGTGGCGGCCGCACCTACGAGCAGTACTTC
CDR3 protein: CASSYSGGRTYEQYF

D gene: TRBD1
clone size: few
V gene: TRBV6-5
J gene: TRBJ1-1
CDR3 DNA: TGTGCCAGCAGTTTGGCAGGGGGGAACACTGAAGCTTTCTTT
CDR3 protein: CASSLAGGNTEAFF

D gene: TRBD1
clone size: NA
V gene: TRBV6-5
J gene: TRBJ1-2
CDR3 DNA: TGTGCCAGCAGTTACGGGACAGCAGACTATGGCTACACCTTC
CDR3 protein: CASSYGTADYGYTF

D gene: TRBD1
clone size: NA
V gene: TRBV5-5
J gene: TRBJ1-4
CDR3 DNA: TGTGCCAGCAGCCCAAAGGGGGCTTTAGAAAAACTGTTTTTT
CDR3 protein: CASSPKGALEKLFF

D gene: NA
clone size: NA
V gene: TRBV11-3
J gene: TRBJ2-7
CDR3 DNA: TGTGCCAGCAGTAGACCAGGAGACAACGACGAGCAGTACTTC
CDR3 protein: CASSRPGDNDEQYF

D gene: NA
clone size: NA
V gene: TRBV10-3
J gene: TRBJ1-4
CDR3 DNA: TGTGCCATCAGGAGAGACAGGACTGATGAAAAACTGTTTTTT
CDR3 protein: CAIRRDRTDEKLFF

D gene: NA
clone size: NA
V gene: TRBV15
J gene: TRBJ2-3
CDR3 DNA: TGTGCCACCAGCGCCGAAGGCGATTCTGGTACGCAGTATTTT
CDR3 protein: CATSAEGDSGTQYF

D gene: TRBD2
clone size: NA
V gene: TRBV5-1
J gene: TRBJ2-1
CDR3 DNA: TGCGCCAGCAGCTTATCCGGGACTAGTATTAATGAGCAGTTCTTC
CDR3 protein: CASSLSGTSINEQFF

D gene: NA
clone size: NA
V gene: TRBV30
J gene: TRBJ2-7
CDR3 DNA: TGTGCCTGGAGTTCGGGTCTCCCCTACGAGCAGTACTTC
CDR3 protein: CAWSSGLPYEQYF

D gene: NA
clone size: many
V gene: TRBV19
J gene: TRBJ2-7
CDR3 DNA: TGTGCCAGTAGTATTCTTCCGGGGCCCCACTACGAGCAGTACTTC
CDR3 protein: CASSILPGPHYEQYF

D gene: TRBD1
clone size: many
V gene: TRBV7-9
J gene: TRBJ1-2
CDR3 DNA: TGTGCCAGCAGCATAGGACAGGGGCTTAACTATGGCTACACCTTC
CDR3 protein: CASSIGQGLNYGYTF

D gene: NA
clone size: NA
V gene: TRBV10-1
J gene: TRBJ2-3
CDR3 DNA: TGCGCCAGCAGTGAGCTCGGGAGCGCAGATACGCAGTATTTT
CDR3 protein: CASSELGSADTQYF